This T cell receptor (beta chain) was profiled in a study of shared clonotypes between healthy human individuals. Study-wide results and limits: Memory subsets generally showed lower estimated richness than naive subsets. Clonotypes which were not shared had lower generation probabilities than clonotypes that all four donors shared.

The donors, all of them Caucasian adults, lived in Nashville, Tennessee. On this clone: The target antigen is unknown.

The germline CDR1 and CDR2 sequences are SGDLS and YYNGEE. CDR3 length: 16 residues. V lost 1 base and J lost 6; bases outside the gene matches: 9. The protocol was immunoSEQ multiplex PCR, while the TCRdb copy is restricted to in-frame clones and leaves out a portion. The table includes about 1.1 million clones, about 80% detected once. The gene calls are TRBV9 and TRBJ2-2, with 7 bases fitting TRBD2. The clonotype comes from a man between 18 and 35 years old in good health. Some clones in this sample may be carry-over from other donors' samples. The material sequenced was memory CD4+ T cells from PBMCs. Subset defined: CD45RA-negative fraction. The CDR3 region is CASSVFPPLAAGELFF. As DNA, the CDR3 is TGTGCCAGCAGCGTATTTCCCCCTCTAGCGGCCGGGGAGCTGTTTTTT.